The source of this T cell receptor beta chain is a study of T cell changes during pregnancy in multiple sclerosis. The CDR3 length is 15 residues. With 3 bases removed from V and 2 bases from J, the gap between germline ends came to 11 bases. Per germline, CDR1 MNHEY and CDR2 SVGAGI. This clone came up once. Sequenced by immunoSEQ multiplex PCR; TCRdb stores in-frame clones only, minus some. The repertoire includes about 98,000 clones, just over 90% of them detected once, and 2% to 3% sits in the top ten. The chain couples TRBV6-5 to TRBJ1-5; a possible D gene is TRBD1 (6 bases). This sequence was found in a female donor in good health, enrolled as a control in a pregnancy study. This material consisted of peripheral blood, taken after pregnancy. CDR3 sequence (DNA): TGTGCCAGCAGTTATGCAGGGGACGGCAATCAGCCCCAGCATTTT. Encoded protein: CASSYAGDGNQPQHF.